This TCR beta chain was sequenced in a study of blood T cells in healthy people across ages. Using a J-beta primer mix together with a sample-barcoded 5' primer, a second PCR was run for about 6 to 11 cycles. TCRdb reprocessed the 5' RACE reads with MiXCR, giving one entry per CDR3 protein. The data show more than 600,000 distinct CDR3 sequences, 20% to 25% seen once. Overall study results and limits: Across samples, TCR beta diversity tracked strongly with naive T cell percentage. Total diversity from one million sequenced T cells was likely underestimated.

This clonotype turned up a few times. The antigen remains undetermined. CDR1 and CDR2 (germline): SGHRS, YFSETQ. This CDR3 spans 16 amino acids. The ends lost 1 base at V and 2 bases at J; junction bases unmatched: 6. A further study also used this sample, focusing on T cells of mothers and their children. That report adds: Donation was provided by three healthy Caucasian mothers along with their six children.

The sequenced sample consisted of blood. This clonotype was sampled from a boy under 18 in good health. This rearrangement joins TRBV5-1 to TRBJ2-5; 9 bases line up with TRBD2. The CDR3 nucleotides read TGCGCCAGCAGCTTGCAAGGGACTAGCAGACAAGAGACCCAGTACTTC. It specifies CASSLQGTSRQETQYF.